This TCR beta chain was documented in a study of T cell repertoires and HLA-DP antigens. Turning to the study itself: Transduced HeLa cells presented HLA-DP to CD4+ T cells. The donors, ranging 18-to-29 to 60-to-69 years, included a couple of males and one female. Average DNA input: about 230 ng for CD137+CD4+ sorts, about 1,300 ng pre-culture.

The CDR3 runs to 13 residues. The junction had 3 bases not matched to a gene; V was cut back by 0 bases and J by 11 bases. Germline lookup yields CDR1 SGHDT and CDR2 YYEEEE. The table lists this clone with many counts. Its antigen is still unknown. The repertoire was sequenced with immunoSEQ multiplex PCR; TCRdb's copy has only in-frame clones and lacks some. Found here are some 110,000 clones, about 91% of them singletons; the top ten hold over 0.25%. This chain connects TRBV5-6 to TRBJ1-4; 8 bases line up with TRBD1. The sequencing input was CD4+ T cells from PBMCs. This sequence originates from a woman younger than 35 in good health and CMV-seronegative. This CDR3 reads CASSLGQGKKLFF. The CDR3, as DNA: TGTGCCAGCAGCTTGGGACAGGGGAAGAAACTGTTTTTT.